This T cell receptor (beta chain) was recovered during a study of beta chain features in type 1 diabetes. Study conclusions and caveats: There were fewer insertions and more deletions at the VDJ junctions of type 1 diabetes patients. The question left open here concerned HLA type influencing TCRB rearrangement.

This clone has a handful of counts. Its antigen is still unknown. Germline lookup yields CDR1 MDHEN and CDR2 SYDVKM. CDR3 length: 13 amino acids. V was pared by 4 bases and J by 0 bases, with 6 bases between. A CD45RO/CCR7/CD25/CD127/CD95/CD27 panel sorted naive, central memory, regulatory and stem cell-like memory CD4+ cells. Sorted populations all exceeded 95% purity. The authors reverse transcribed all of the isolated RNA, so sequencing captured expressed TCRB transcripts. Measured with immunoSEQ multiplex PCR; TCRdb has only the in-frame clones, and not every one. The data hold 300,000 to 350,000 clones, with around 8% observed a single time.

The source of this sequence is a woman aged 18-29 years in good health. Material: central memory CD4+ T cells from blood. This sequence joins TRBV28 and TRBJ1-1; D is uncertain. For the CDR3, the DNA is TGTGCCAGCAGTTCCCATATGAACACTGAAGCTTTCTTT. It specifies CASSSHMNTEAFF.